The clone carrying this T cell receptor beta chain was seen only a few times. Antigen: not known. CDR3 length: 15 amino acids. The V gene end was trimmed by 7 bases and the J gene end by 3 bases; junction bases not matched to a gene: 6. With a J-beta primer mix and a sample-barcoded 5' primer, a second PCR ran about 6 to 11 cycles. One entry per CDR3 protein, called by TCRdb with MiXCR from the 5' RACE reads. Here the sample spans about 1.5 million distinct CDR3 sequences, approximately 39% being singletons. This sample is part of a study of blood T cells in healthy people across ages. Study observations and caveats: Whereas aged donors had fewer naive CD4+ cells, long-lived donors had more of them and higher diversity.

This clonotype was obtained from a woman under 30 in good health. The V and J genes are TRBV12-3 or TRBV12-4 and TRBJ1-6, with 7 nucleotides matching TRBD1. Material for sequencing was blood. The CDR3 here is CASTLRQGYNSPLHF. CDR3 bases: TGTGCCAGCACCCTGAGACAGGGCTATAATTCACCCCTCCACTTT.